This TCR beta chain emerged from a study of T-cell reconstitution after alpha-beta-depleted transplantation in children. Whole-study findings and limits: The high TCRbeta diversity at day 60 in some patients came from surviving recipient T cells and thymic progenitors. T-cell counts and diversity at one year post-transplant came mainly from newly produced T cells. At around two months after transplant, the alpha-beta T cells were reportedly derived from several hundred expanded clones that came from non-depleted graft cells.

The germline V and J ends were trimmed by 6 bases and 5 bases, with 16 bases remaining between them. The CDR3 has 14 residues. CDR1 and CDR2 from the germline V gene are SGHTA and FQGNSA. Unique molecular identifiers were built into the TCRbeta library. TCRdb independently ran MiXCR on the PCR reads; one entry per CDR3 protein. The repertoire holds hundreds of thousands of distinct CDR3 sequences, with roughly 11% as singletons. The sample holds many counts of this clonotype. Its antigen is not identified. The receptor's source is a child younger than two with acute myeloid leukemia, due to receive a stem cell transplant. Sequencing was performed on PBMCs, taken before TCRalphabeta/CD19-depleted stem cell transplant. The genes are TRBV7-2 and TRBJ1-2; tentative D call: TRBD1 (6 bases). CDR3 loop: CASRPSGGGYGYTF. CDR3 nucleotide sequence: TGTGCCAGCAGACCTAGTGGGGGCGGTTATGGCTACACCTTC.